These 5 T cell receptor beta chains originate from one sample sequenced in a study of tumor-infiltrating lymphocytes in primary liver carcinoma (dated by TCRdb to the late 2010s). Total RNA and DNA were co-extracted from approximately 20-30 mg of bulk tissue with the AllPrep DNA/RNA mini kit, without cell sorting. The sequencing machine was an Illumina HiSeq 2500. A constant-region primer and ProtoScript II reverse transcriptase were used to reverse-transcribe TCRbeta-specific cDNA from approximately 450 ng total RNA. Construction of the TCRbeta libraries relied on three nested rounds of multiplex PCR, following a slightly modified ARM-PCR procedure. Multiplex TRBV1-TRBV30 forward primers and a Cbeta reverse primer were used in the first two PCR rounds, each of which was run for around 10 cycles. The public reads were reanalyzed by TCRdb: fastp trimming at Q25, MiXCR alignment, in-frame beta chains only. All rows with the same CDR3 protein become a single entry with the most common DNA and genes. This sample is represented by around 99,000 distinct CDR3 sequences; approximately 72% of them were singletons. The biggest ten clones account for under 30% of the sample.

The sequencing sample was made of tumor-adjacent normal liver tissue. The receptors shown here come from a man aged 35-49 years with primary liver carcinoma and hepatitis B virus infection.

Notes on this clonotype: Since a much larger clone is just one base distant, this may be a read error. CDR3: CASSQKGLRAPEQFF. The CDR3 nucleotides read TGCGCCAGCAGCCAAAAGGGGCTGCGGGCCCCCGAGCAGTTCTTC. The chain carries TRBV4-1 and TRBJ2-7; D might be TRBD1 or TRBD2, each matching 5 bases. The end of the DNA is better explained by TRBJ2-1, so the J call may be wrong. This CDR3 is 15 amino acids long. Germline CDR1 is MGHRA and CDR2 is YSYEKL.

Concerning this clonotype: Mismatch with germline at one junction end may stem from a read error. CDR3 sequence reads: CSAEETHEQYF. The DNA of the CDR3 is TGCAGCGCCGAGGAAACTCACGAGCAGTATTTC. The V and J genes are TRBV29-1 and TRBJ2-7; D call uncertain. The CDR3 runs 11 residues. Germline-derived CDR1 and CDR2 are SQVTM and ANQGSEA.

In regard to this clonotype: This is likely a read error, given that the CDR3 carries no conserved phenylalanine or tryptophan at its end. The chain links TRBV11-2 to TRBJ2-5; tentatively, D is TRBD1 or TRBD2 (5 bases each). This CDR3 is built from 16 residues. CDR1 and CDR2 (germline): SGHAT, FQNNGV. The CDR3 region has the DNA TGTGCAAGCAGATCCCGGGACCCGACCCACCAAGAGACCCAGTACCTC. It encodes CASRSRDPTHQETQYL.

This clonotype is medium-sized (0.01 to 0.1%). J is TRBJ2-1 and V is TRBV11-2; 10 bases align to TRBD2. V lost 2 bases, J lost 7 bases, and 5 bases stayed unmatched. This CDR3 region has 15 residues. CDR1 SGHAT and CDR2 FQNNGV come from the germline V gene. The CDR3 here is CASSLTSGRGNEQFF. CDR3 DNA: TGTGCCAGCAGCTTAACCAGCGGGAGGGGTAATGAGCAGTTCTTC.

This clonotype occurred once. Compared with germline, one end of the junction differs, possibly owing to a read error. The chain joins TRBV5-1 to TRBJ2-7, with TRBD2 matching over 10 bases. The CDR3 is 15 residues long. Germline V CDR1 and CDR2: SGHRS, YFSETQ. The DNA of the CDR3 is TGCGCCAACAGCTTGACTAGCGGGCGGGCATACGAGCAGTACTTC. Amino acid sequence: CANSLTSGRAYEQYF. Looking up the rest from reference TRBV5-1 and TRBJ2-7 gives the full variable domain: KAGVTQTPRYLIKTRGQQVTLSCSPISGHRSVSWYQQTPGQGLQFLFEYFSETQRNKGNFPGRFSGRQFSNSRSEMNVSTLELGDSALYLCANSLTSGRAYEQYFGPGTRLTVT.